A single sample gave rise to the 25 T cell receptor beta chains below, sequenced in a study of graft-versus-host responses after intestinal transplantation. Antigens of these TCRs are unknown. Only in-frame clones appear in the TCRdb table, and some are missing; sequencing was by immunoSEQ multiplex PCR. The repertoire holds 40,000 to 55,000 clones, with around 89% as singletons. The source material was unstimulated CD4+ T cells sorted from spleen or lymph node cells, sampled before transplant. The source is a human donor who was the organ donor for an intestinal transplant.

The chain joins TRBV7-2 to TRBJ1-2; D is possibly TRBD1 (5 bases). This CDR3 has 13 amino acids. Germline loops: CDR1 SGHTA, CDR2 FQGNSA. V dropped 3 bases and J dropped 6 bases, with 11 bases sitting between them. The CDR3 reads CASSFRVGDGYTF. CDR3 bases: TGTGCCAGCAGCTTCAGGGTAGGAGATGGCTACACCTTC.

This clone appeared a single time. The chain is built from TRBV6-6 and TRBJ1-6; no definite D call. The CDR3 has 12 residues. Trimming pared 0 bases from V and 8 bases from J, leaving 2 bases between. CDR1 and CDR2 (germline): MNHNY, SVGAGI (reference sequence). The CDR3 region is CASSYSDSPLHF. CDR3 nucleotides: TGTGCCAGCAGTTACTCCGATTCACCCCTCCACTTT.

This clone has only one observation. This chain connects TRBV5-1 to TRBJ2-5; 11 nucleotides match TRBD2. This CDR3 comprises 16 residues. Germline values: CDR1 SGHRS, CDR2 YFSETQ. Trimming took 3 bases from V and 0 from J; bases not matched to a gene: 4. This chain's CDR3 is CASSSGLAGNQETQYF. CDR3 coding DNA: TGCGCCAGCAGCTCAGGACTAGCGGGCAACCAAGAGACCCAGTACTTC.

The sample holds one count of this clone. The CDR3 region is CASSVGTGRDEQYF. CDR3 nucleotides: TGTGCCAGCAGCGTGGGGACAGGGAGAGACGAGCAGTACTTC. V and J are TRBV9 and TRBJ2-7; 9 bases match TRBD1. V lost 2 bases and J lost 5; bases outside the gene matches: 5. Germline CDR1 reads SGDLS; CDR2 reads YYNGEE. The CDR3 is made up of 14 amino acids.

The CDR3 region has the DNA TGTGCCAGCAGTTTATCCACGGATGAAAAACTGTTTTTT. It is translated as CASSLSTDEKLFF. The J gene is TRBJ1-4, the V gene TRBV28; no clear D gene. The CDR3 extends over 13 amino acids. Trimming removed 1 base from V and 6 bases from J, with 6 bases in between. Germline CDR1 is MDHEN and CDR2 is SYDVKM.

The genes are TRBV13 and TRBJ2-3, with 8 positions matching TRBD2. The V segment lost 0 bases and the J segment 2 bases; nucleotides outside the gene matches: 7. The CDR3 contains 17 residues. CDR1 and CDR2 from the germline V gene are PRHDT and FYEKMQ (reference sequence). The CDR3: CASSLGASGFSTDTQYF. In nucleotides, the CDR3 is TGTGCCAGCAGCTTAGGGGCTAGCGGGTTCTCCACAGATACGCAGTATTTT.

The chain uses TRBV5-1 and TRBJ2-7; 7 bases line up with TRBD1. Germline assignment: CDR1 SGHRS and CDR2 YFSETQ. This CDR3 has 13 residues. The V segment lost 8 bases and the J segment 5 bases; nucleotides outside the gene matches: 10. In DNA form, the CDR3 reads TGCGCCAGTCAGCAGGGGGAGTCGGACGAGCAGTACTTC. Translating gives CASQQGESDEQYF.

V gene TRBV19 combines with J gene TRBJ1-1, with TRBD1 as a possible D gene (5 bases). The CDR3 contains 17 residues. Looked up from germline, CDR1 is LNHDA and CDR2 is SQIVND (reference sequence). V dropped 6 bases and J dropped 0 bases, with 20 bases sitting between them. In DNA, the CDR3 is TGTGCCAGTAGCGGCGACTCAGCCCGGACATTGAACACTGAAGCTTTCTTT. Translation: CASSGDSARTLNTEAFF.

This chain's CDR3 is CASSSRRGQLTDTQYF. CDR3 DNA sequence: TGTGCCAGCAGCTCAAGGAGGGGACAGCTCACAGATACGCAGTATTTT. The rearrangement links TRBV7-2 to TRBJ2-3; the D gene is possibly TRBD1 (7 bases). Germline V CDR1 and CDR2: SGHTA, FQGNSA. V lost 4 bases to trimming and J lost 2 bases, with 16 bases between them. This CDR3 spans 16 amino acids.

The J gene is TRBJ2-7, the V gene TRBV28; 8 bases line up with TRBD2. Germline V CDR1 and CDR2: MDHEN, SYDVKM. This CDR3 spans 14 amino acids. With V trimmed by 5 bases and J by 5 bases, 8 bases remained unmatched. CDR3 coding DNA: TGTGCCAGCAGTCCCCTCGGACTAGCCCACGAGCAGTACTTC. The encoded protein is CASSPLGLAHEQYF. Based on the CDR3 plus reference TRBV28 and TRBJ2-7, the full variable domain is DVKVTQSSRYLVKRTGEKVFLECVQDMDHENMFWYRQDPGLGLRLIYFSYDVKMKEKGDIPEGYSVSREKKERFSLILESASTNQTSMYLCASSPLGLAHEQYFGPGTRLTVT.

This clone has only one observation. This chain's CDR3 is CASSEEAVRLQFF. CDR3 bases: TGTGCCAGCAGTGAAGAAGCGGTCAGGCTTCAGTTCTTC. This rearrangement joins TRBV6-1 to TRBJ2-1, with D perhaps matching TRBD2 (5 bases). This CDR3 is 13 amino acids long. V lost 1 base and J lost 13, with 14 bases in between. CDR1 and CDR2 (germline): MNHNS, SASEGT.

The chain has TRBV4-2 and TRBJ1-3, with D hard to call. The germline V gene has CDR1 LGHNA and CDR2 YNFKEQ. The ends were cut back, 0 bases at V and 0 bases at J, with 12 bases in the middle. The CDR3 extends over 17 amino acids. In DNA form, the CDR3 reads TGTGCCAGCAGCCAAGATGTAATGAGGGTCTCTGGAAACACCATATATTTT. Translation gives CASSQDVMRVSGNTIYF.

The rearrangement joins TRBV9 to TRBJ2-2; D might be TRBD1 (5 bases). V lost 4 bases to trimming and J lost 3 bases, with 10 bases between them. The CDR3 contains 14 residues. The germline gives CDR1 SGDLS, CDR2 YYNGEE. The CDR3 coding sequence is TGTGCCAGCAGCTTCCGACAGTACACCGGGGAGCTGTTTTTT. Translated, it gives CASSFRQYTGELFF. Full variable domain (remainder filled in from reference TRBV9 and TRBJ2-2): DSGVTQTPKHLITATGQRVTLRCSPRSGDLSVYWYQQSLDQGLQFLIQYYNGEERAKGNILERFSAQQFPDLHSELNLSSLELGDSALYFCASSFRQYTGELFFGEGSRLTVL.

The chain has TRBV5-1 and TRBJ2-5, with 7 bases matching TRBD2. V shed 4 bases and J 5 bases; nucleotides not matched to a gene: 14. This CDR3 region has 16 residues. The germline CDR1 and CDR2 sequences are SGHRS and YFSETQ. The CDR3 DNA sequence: TGCGCCAGCAGCCTAGGGCTCCAGCGGGATAGGGAGACCCAGTACTTC. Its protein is CASSLGLQRDRETQYF.

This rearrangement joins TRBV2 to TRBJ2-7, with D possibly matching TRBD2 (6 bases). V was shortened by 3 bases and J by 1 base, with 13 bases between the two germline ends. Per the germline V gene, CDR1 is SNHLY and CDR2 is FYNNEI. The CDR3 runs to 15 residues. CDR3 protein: CASSEGGPFSYEQYF. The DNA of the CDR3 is TGTGCCAGCAGTGAGGGAGGACCATTTTCCTACGAGCAGTACTTC. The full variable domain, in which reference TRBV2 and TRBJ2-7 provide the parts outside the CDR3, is EPEVTQTPSHQVTQMGQEVILRCVPISNHLYFYWYRQILGQKVEFLVSFYNNEISEKSEIFDDQFSVERPDGSNFTLKIRSTKLEDSAMYFCASSEGGPFSYEQYFGPGTRLTVT.

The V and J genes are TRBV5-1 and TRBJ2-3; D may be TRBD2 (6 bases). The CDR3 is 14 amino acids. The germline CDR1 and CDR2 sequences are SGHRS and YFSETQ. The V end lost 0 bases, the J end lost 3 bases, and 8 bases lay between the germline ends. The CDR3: CASSLVRGTDTQYF. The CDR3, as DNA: TGCGCCAGCAGCTTGGTCCGGGGGACAGATACGCAGTATTTT. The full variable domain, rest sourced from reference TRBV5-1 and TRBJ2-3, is KAGVTQTPRYLIKTRGQQVTLSCSPISGHRSVSWYQQTPGQGLQFLFEYFSETQRNKGNFPGRFSGRQFSNSRSEMNVSTLELGDSALYLCASSLVRGTDTQYFGPGTRLTVL.

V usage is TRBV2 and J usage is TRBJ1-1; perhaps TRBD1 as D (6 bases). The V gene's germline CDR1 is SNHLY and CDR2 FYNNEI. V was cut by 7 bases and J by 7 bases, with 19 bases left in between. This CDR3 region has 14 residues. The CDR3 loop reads CASKAGTYEREAFF. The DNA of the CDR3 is TGTGCCAGCAAAGCCGGGACATATGAACGTGAAGCTTTCTTT.

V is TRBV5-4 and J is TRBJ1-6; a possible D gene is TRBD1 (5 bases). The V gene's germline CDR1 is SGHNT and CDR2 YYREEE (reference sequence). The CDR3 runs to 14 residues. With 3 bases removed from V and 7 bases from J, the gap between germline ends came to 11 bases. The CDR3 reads CASSSTAENSPLHF. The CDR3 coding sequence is TGTGCCAGCAGCTCGACAGCTGAGAATTCACCCCTCCACTTT.

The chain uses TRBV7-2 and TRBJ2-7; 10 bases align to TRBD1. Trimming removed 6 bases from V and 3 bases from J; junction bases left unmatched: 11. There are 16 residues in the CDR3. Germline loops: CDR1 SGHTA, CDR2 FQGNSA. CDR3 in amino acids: CASSPGGTGAFYEQYF. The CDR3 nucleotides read TGTGCCAGCAGTCCCGGGGGGACAGGGGCGTTCTACGAGCAGTACTTC.

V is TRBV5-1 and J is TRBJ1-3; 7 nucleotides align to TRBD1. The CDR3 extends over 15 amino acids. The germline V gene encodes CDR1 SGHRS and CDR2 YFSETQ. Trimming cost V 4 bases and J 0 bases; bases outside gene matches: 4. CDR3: CASSPGQFSGNTIYF. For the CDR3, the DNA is TGCGCCAGCAGCCCGGGACAGTTCTCTGGAAACACCATATATTTT.

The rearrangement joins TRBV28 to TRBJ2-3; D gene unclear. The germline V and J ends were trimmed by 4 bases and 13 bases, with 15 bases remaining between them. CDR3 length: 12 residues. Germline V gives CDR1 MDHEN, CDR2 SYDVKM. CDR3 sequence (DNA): TGTGCCAGCAGTTCCCCCCTAGACTCTAAGTATTTT. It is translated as CASSSPLDSKYF.

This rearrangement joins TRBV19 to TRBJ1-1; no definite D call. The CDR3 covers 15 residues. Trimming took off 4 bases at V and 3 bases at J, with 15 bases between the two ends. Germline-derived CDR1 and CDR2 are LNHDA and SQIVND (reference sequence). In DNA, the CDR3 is TGTGCCAGTAGTACCGGCGGGATCGGGCACACTGAAGCTTTCTTT. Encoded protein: CASSTGGIGHTEAFF.

Here the CDR3 reads CASSLGLARTDTQYF. CDR3 coding DNA: TGTGCCAGCAGCTTGGGGCTAGCGAGAACAGATACGCAGTATTTT. The J gene is TRBJ2-3, the V gene TRBV5-4, with D possibly matching TRBD2 (6 bases). Trimming took 0 bases from V and 3 from J, leaving 11 bases between them. The CDR3 is 15 residues long. CDR1 is SGHNT and CDR2 is YYREEE in the germline V gene (reference sequence).

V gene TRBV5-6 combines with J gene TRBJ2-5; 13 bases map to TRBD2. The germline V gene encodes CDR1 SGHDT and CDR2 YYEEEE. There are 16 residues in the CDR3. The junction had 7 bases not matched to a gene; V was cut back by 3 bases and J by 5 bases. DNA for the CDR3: TGTGCCAGCAGCTCGGGACTAGCGGGAAGGATCGAGACCCAGTACTTC. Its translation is CASSSGLAGRIETQYF.

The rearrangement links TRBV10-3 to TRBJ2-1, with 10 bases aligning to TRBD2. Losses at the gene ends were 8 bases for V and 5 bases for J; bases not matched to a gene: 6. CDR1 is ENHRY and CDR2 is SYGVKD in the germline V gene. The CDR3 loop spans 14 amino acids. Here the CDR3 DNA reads TGTGCCATCTGGAAAGGACTAGCGGACAATGAGCAGTTCTTC. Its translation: CAIWKGLADNEQFF.